This T cell receptor beta chain was documented in a study of siplizumab effects on memory and regulatory T cells. In regard to this clone: Its antigen is not known.

As described, mixed lymphocyte reaction cells underwent coculture at 37°C for a duration of approximately six days. Germline V gene lookup returns CDR1 PRHDT and CDR2 FYEKMQ (reference sequence). This CDR3 region has 16 residues. The ends lost 8 bases at V and 8 bases at J; junction bases unmatched: 17. Clones were read by immunoSEQ multiplex PCR, and TCRdb kept only the in-frame ones, dropping some. The data show 9,900 or so clones, roughly 46% seen once. Sequenced: CFSE-low (dividing) CD4+ T cells sorted from an allogeneic mixed lymphocyte reaction. The clonotype originates from a human donor in good health; the cells came from an allogeneic mixed lymphocyte reaction. The chain recombines TRBV13 with TRBJ2-3, with 9 bases that match TRBD2. Here the CDR3 reads CASELNGSGRMGTQYF. The CDR3 DNA reads as TGTGCCAGCGAACTAAACGGGAGCGGGAGGATGGGTACGCAGTATTTT. Full variable domain (rest looked up from reference TRBV13 and TRBJ2-3): AAGVIQSPRHLIKEKRETATLKCYPIPRHDTVYWYQQGPGQDPQFLISFYEKMQSDKGSIPDRFSAQQFSDYHSELNMSSLELGDSALYFCASELNGSGRMGTQYFGPGTRLTVL.